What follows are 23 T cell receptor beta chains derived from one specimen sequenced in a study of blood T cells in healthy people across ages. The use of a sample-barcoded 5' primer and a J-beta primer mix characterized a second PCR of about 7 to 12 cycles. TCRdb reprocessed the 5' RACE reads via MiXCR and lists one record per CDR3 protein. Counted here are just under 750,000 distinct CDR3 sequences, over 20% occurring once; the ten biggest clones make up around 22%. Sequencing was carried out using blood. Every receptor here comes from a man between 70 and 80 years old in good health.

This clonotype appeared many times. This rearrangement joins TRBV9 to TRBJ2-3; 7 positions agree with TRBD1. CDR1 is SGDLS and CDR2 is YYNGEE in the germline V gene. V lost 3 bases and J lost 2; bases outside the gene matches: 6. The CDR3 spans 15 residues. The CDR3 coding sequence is TGTGCCAGCAGCGCCAGACAGGGCTACACAGATACGCAGTATTTT. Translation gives CASSARQGYTDTQYF.

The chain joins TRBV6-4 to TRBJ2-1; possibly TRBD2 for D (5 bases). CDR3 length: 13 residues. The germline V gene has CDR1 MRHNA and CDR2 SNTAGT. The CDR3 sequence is CVAGLSSYNEQFF. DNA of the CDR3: TGTGTCGCGGGCCTGAGCTCCTACAATGAGCAGTTCTTC.

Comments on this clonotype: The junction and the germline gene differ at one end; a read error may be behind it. CDR3 bases: TGTGCCAGCAGCCCTCTCCGGGGTGGCTCACAAGAGACCCAGCACTTC. The encoded protein is CASSPLRGGSQETQHF. The chain employs TRBV14 and TRBJ2-5; a weak D match, TRBD2 (5 bases). Per the germline V gene, CDR1 is SGHDN and CDR2 is FVKESK. The CDR3 consists of 16 residues.

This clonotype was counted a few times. This CDR3 is CASSLETSGSEQFF. Here the CDR3 DNA reads TGTGCCAGCAGCTTAGAGACTAGCGGGTCAGAGCAGTTCTTC. V and J are TRBV7-9 and TRBJ2-1; 10 nucleotides match TRBD2. Germline V gene data show CDR1 as SEHNR and CDR2 as FQNEAQ (reference sequence). The CDR3 sequence is 14 residues long. The junction had 4 bases not matched to a gene; V was cut back by 1 base and J by 10 bases.

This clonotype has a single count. The CDR3: CASSPQAGGTYEQYF. CDR3 DNA sequence: TGTGCCAGCAGTCCCCAAGCGGGGGGAACCTACGAGCAGTACTTC. This sequence joins TRBV12-3 or TRBV12-4 and TRBJ2-7; 9 bases are shared with TRBD2. This CDR3 has 15 residues. V was clipped by 5 bases and J by 2 bases; unmatched bases: 7.

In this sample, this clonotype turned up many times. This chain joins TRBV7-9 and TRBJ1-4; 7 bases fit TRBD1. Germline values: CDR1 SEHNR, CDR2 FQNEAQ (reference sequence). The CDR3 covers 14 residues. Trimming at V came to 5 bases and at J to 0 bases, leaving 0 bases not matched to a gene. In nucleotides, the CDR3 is TGTGCCAGCAGCGACAGGGCAACTAATGAAAAACTGTTTTTT. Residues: CASSDRATNEKLFF. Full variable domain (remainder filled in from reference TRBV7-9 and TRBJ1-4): DTGVSQNPRHKITKRGQNVTFRCDPISEHNRLYWYRQTLGQGPEFLTYFQNEAQLEKSRLLSDRFSAERPKGSFSTLEIQRTEQGDSAMYLCASSDRATNEKLFFGSGTQLSVL.

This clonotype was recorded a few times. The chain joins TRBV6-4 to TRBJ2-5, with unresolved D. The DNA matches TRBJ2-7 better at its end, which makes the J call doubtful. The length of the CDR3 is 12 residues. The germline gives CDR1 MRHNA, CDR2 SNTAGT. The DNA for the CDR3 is TGTGCCAGACCCTTTTTTCACTACGAGCAGTACTTC. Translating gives CARPFFHYEQYF.

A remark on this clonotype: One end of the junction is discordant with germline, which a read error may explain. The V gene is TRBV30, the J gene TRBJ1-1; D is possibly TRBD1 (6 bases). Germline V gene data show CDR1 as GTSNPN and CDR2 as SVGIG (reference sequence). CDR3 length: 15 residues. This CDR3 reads CAWSRGRRELGEAFF. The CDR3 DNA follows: TGCGCCTGGAGCAGGGGACGGCGTGAACTCGGTGAAGCCTTCTTT. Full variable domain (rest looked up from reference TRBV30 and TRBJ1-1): SQTIHQWPATLVQPVGSPLSLECTVEGTSNPNLYWYRQAAGRGLQLLFYSVGIGQISSEVPQNLSASRPQDRQFILSSKKLLLSDSGFYLCAWSRGRRELGEAFFGQGTRLTVV.

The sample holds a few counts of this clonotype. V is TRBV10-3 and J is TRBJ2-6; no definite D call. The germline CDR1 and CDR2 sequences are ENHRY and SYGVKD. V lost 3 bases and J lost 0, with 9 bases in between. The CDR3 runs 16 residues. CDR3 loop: CAISDGSHSGANVLTF. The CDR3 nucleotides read TGTGCCATCAGTGACGGCAGTCACTCTGGGGCCAACGTCCTGACTTTC.

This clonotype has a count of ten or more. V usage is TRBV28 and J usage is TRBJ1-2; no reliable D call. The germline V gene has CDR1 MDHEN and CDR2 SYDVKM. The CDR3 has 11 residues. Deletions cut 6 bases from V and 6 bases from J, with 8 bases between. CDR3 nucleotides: TGTGCCAGCAGGGGAGGCAATGGCTACACCTTC. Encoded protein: CASRGGNGYTF.

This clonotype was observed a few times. CDR3 sequence reads: CASSLTRGGGTEAFF. The CDR3 DNA is TGCGCCAGCAGCTTAACCCGGGGAGGAGGCACTGAAGCTTTCTTT. The chain links TRBV5-1 to TRBJ1-1; D not certain. Germline CDR1 and CDR2: SGHRS and YFSETQ. Trimming took 2 bases from V and 4 from J, leaving 15 bases between them. This CDR3 has 15 amino acids.

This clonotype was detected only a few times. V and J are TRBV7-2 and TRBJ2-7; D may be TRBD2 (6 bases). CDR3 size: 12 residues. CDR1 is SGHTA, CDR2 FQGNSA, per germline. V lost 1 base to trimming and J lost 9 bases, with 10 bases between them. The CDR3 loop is CASSLVWGGQYF. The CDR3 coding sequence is TGTGCCAGCAGCTTAGTGTGGGGAGGGCAGTACTTC. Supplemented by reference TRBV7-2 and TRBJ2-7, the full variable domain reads GAGVSQSPSNKVTEKGKDVELRCDPISGHTALYWYRQSLGQGLEFLIYFQGNSAPDKSGLPSDRFSAERTGGSVSTLTIQRTQQEDSAVYLCASSLVWGGQYFGPGTRLTVT.

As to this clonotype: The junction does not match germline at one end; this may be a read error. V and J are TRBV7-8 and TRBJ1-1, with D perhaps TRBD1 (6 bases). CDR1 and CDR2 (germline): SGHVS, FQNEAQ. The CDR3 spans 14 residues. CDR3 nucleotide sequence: TGTGCCAGCAGCCCCCAGGGGCTGAACACTGGAGCTTTCTTT. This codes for CASSPQGLNTGAFF. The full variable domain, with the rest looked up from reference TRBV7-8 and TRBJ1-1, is GAGVSQSPRYKVAKRGQDVALRCDPISGHVSLFWYQQALGQGPEFLTYFQNEAQLDKSGLPSDRFFAERPEGSVSTLKIQRTQQEDSAVYLCASSPQGLNTGAFFGQGTRLTVV.

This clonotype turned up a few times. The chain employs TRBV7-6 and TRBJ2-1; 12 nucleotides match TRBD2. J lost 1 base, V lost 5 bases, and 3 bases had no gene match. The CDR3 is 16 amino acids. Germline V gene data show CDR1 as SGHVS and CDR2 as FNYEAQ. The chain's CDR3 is CASSLGTSGSYNEQFF. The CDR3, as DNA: TGTGCCAGCAGCCTTGGGACTAGCGGGTCCTACAATGAGCAGTTCTTC. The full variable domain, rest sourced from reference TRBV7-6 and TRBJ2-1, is GAGVSQSPRYKVTKRGQDVALRCDPISGHVSLYWYRQALGQGPEFLTYFNYEAQQDKSGLPNDRFSAERPEGSISTLTIQRTEQRDSAMYRCASSLGTSGSYNEQFFGPGTRLTVL.

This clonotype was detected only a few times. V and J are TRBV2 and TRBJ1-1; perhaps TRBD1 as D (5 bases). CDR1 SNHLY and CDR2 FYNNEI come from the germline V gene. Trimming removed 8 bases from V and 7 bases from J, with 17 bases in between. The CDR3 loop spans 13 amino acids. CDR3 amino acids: CASQPESGGEAFF. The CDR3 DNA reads TGTGCCAGCCAGCCAGAGTCTGGGGGTGAAGCTTTCTTT.

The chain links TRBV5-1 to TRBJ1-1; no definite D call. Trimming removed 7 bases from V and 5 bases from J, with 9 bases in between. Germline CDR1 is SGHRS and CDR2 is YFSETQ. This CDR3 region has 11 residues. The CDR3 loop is CASHGETEAFF. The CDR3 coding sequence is TGCGCCAGCCACGGGGAAACTGAAGCTTTCTTT.

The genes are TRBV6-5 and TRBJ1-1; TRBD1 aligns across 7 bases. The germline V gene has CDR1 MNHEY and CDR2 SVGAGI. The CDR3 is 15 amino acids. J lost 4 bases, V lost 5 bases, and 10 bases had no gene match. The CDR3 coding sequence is TGTGCCAGCAGTCTCGGGAGGGGGCTTGGCACTGAAGCTTTCTTT. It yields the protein CASSLGRGLGTEAFF.

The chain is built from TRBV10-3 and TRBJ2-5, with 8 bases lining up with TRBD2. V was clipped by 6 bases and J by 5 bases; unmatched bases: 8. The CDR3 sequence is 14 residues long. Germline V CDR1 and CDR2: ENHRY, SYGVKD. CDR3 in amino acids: CAIRETSAWETQYF. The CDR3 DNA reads TGTGCCATCAGGGAGACTAGCGCCTGGGAGACCCAGTACTTC.

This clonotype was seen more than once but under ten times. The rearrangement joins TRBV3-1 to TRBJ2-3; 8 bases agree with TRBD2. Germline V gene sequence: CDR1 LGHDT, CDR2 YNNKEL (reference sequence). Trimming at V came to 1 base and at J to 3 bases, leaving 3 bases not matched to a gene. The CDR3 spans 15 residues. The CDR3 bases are TGTGCCAGCAGCCAAGGAGCGGGAGTTACAGATACGCAGTATTTT. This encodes CASSQGAGVTDTQYF.

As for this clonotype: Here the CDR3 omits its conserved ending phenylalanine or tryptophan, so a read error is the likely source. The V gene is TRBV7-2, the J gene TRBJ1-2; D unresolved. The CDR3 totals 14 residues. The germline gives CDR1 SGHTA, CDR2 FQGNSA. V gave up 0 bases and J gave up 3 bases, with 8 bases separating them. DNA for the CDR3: TGTGCCAGCAGCTTAGCGTCGGGCCACTATGGCTACACCCTC. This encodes CASSLASGHYGYTL.

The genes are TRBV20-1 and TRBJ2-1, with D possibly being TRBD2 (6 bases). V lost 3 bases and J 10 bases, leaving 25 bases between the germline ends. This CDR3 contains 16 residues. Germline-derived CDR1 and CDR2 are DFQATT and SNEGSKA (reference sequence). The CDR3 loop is CSASIRQLLLAGEQFF. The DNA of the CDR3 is TGCAGTGCTAGTATCCGGCAGCTACTACTTGCGGGGGAGCAGTTCTTC.

The CDR3 here is CASSLGYGITTEAFF. CDR3 sequence (DNA): TGTGCCAGCAGCCTAGGGTACGGAATTACCACTGAAGCTTTCTTT. The chain combines TRBV7-9 with TRBJ1-1; no reliable D call. The germline gives CDR1 SEHNR, CDR2 FQNEAQ (reference sequence). The ends were cut back, 5 bases at V and 4 bases at J, with 17 bases in the middle. The CDR3 runs 15 residues.

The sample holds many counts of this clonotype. The CDR3 here is CASSPGGQPQHF. The DNA of the CDR3 is TGTGCCAGCAGTCCAGGGGGTCAGCCCCAGCATTTT. This rearrangement joins TRBV6-6 to TRBJ1-5, with 7 bases lining up with TRBD1. This CDR3 has 12 residues. The junction had 1 base not matched to a gene; V was cut back by 5 bases and J by 6 bases. Germline V lookup: CDR1 MNHNY, CDR2 SVGAGI (reference sequence).